The 17 T cell receptor beta chains below all came from one sample that was sequenced in a study of blood T cell repertoires in COVID-19. Sequencing used immunoSEQ multiplex PCR; TCRdb keeps in-frame clones, though not all of them. The sample lists about 200,000 clones; 70% to 90% were seen once. Sequencing used peripheral blood. The receptors come from a human donor with active or convalescent COVID-19. The donor label of this sample is uncertain.

The chain has TRBV12-3 or TRBV12-4 and TRBJ1-2; D unclear. V lost 4 bases to trimming and J lost 4 bases, with 7 bases between them. This CDR3 spans 12 amino acids. The CDR3 spells CASSSDPYGYTF. The CDR3 nucleotides are TGTGCCAGCAGTTCAGATCCCTATGGCTACACCTTC.

The chain couples TRBV14 to TRBJ1-1; weak D call: TRBD1 (5 bases). The CDR3 contains 16 residues. Germline V CDR1 and CDR2: SGHDN, FVKESK. The V gene lost 0 bases and the J gene lost 1 base, with 12 bases spanning the gap. CDR3 region: CASSQDKGWGNTEAFF. The CDR3 DNA reads as TGTGCCAGCAGCCAAGATAAGGGGTGGGGGAACACTGAAGCTTTCTTT.

This clone was picked up one time. The V and J genes are TRBV3-1 (or the pseudogene TRBV3-2) and TRBJ1-4; 7 bases align to TRBD1. J lost 8 bases, V lost 2 bases, and 8 bases had no gene match. From germline, CDR1 is LGHDT and CDR2 YNNKEL (reference sequence). CDR3 length: 15 residues. CDR3 residues: CASSQKYRDSEKLFF. In DNA, the CDR3 is TGTGCCAGCAGCCAAAAATACCGGGACAGCGAAAAACTGTTTTTT.

The chain recombines TRBV28 with TRBJ1-5; 11 bases match TRBD1. This CDR3 region has 14 residues. Germline CDR1 and CDR2: MDHEN and SYDVKM. Germline trimming cut 5 bases from V and 6 bases from J; bases unmatched to any gene: 3. CDR3 amino acids: CASSMGQGGQPQHF. In nucleotides, the CDR3 is TGTGCCAGCAGTATGGGACAGGGGGGTCAGCCCCAGCATTTT.

V gene TRBV5-1 combines with J gene TRBJ1-2; 12 bases agree with TRBD1. The V segment lost 3 bases and the J segment 4 bases; nucleotides outside the gene matches: 4. Germline V gene lookup returns CDR1 SGHRS and CDR2 YFSETQ. CDR3 length equals 15 residues. The DNA of the CDR3 is TGCGCCAGCAGCTCGGGACAGGGGGCTCCCTATGGCTACACCTTC. Translated: CASSSGQGAPYGYTF.

The chain has TRBV24-1 and TRBJ1-5; no reliable D call. The V end lost 3 bases, the J end lost 4 bases, and 15 bases lay between the germline ends. CDR1 is KGHDR and CDR2 is SFDVKD in the germline V gene. The CDR3 has 16 amino acids. The CDR3 here is CATSDPRGGLNQPQHF. The CDR3 DNA reads TGTGCCACCAGTGATCCCCGGGGAGGGTTAAATCAGCCCCAGCATTTT.

The chain couples TRBV4-2 to TRBJ2-2; 7 positions agree with TRBD2. CDR3 length: 15 amino acids. The junction had 4 bases not matched to a gene; V was cut back by 4 bases and J by 2 bases. CDR1 and CDR2 (germline): LGHNA, YNFKEQ. The CDR3 DNA sequence: TGTGCCAGCAGCCCCCGGACTAGTAACACCGGGGAGCTGTTTTTT. Encoded protein: CASSPRTSNTGELFF.

This clone was seen only once. The chain couples TRBV10-3 to TRBJ2-7; D is undetermined. The CDR3 length is 12 residues. Germline V CDR1 and CDR2: ENHRY, SYGVKD. V lost 11 bases and J 6 bases, leaving 17 bases between the germline ends. CDR3 DNA sequence: TGTGCCTCCGCGGCGGCCCCGTCCGAGCAGTACTTC. Translating gives CASAAAPSEQYF.

This sequence joins TRBV5-1 and TRBJ1-6; 7 nucleotides line up with TRBD1. V lost 4 bases to trimming and J lost 3 bases; unmatched junction nucleotides: 25. The CDR3 covers 22 residues. Germline loops: CDR1 SGHRS, CDR2 YFSETQ. The CDR3 DNA is TGCGCCAGCAGCCGAAAAACGCGCGAAATGTGGGACAGTGACTACTATAATTCACCCCTCCACTTT. Residues: CASSRKTREMWDSDYYNSPLHF.

The genes are TRBV4-2 and TRBJ2-3; 8 bases agree with TRBD1. The germline gives CDR1 LGHNA, CDR2 YNFKEQ. CDR3 length equals 18 residues. J lost 2 bases, V lost 3 bases, and 13 bases had no gene match. The CDR3 region is CASSQVLGTGKNTDTQYF. CDR3 sequence (DNA): TGTGCCAGCAGCCAGGTCCTCGGGACAGGTAAAAACACAGATACGCAGTATTTT.

The chain recombines TRBV5-1 with TRBJ2-5, with TRBD2 matching 8 bases. Germline V lookup: CDR1 SGHRS, CDR2 YFSETQ. The CDR3 covers 16 residues. J was trimmed by 1 base and V by 0 bases; bases with no gene match: 5. CDR3 sequence reads: CASSLATTSVQETQYF. The CDR3 DNA reads TGCGCCAGCAGCTTGGCCACGACTAGCGTCCAAGAGACCCAGTACTTC.

The V gene is TRBV24-1, the J gene TRBJ2-5; 7 nucleotides match TRBD2. V shed 0 bases, J shed 5 bases, and the junction held 5 bases outside the gene matches. The V gene's germline CDR1 is KGHDR and CDR2 SFDVKD. The CDR3 sequence is 15 residues long. The CDR3 region is CATSDLVSSGETQYF. As DNA, the CDR3 is TGTGCCACCAGTGATTTGGTTTCTAGCGGCGAGACCCAGTACTTC.

The rearrangement joins TRBV7-2 to TRBJ1-2, with 8 bases that match TRBD1. V shed 4 bases, J shed 4 bases, and the junction held 5 bases outside the gene matches. Germline V gene sequence: CDR1 SGHTA, CDR2 FQGNSA. The CDR3 is 14 amino acids. DNA of the CDR3: TGTGCCAGCAGCTCCACAGGGGGGATCTATGGCTACACCTTC. Protein sequence: CASSSTGGIYGYTF.

The J gene is TRBJ2-1, the V gene TRBV5-4; TRBD2 agrees at 9 bases. After removal of 5 bases from V and 1 base from J, the junction contained 10 bases not matched to a gene. CDR1 is SGHNT and CDR2 is YYREEE in the germline V gene (reference sequence). The CDR3 sequence is 17 residues long. CDR3 DNA sequence: TGTGCCAGCAGTTTTACCGTTCTAGCGGGGTCCTACAATGAGCAGTTCTTC. This codes for CASSFTVLAGSYNEQFF. The variable domain in full, completed from reference TRBV5-4 and TRBJ2-1, reads ETGVTQSPTHLIKTRGQQVTLRCSSQSGHNTVSWYQQALGQGPQFIFQYYREEENGRGNFPPRFSGLQFPNYSSELNVNALELDDSALYLCASSFTVLAGSYNEQFFGPGTRLTVL.

This chain links TRBV2 with TRBJ1-3, with no clear D. The CDR3 contains 14 residues. Germline assignment: CDR1 SNHLY and CDR2 FYNNEI. V dropped 3 bases and J dropped 5 bases, with 11 bases sitting between them. CDR3 region: CASSDRVVRNTIYF. The CDR3 bases are TGTGCCAGCAGTGACCGGGTGGTGAGAAACACCATATATTTT.

This clone was counted once. The DNA for the CDR3 is TGCAGCGTCTGCCGGGGGTCCTACAATGAGCAGTTCTTC. Its protein is CSVCRGSYNEQFF. V and J are TRBV29-1 and TRBJ2-1; possible D gene TRBD2, 6 bases. This CDR3 spans 13 amino acids. V lost 6 bases, J lost 1 base, and 10 bases lay in between. Germline loops: CDR1 SQVTM, CDR2 ANQGSEA.

The CDR3, as DNA: TGTGCCAGCAGTGAAGTTTGGAGGTCCCTCTCTGGAAACACCATATATTTT. Amino acid sequence: CASSEVWRSLSGNTIYF. The gene calls are TRBV6-1 and TRBJ1-3; D uncertain. The CDR3 consists of 17 residues. From germline, CDR1 is MNHNS and CDR2 SASEGT. V lost 1 base and J 0 bases, leaving 13 bases between the germline ends.